The clone carrying this TCR beta chain was counted only a few times. This specimen belongs to a study of blood T cell repertoires in COVID-19. Study-wide context: The United States, Italy and Spain were the sources of the acute and convalescent COVID-19 samples. Sample material is recorded as cDNA or gDNA derived from T cells, B-cell-depleted T cells, or PBMCs.

CDR3 length: 14 amino acids. Germline assignment: CDR1 SQVTM and CDR2 ANQGSEA. The J segment lost 6 bases and the V segment lost 0 bases, leaving 5 bases of the junction unmatched. Authors' methods: Amplification from reference gene primers served as the basis for estimated nucleated cell counts. The table came from immunoSEQ multiplex PCR; TCRdb's copy has only in-frame clones and leaves some out. V, J and clone size reflect that table, while D and trimming were determined from the DNA. The sample lists approximately 97,000 clones; about 88% were seen once. The rearrangement joins TRBV29-1 to TRBJ1-2, with 9 nucleotides matching TRBD1. The material sequenced was peripheral blood. This clonotype was sampled from a woman of 80 years or more with acute or convalescent COVID-19. The CDR3 reads CSVEETGGLNGYTF. CDR3 sequence (DNA): TGCAGCGTTGAAGAGACAGGGGGTTTGAATGGCTACACCTTC.